This T cell receptor (beta chain) derives from a study of Ad26.COV2.S vaccination and SARS-CoV-2 variants. Study background: The Ad26.COV2.S arm of the COV1001 trial was where the donor was placed.

This clone has only one observation. Treatment here: some 20 received Ad26.COV2.S at low or high dose, single or two shots; roughly five received placebo; per-sample allocation not given. Following the first vaccine or placebo injection, samples were taken on day 63. An Ad26 vector carrying the Wuhan-strain SARS-CoV-2 spike served as the vaccine. Some clones are missing from TCRdb's copy, which holds only in-frame ones; the method was immunoSEQ multiplex PCR. The sample consists of 300,000 to 400,000 clones, more than 75% of them appearing once. The sequenced sample was peripheral blood, obtained in a trial of Ad26.COV2.S vaccine versus placebo. This clonotype was obtained from a person aged 18-65 years who received the Ad26.COV2.S COVID-19 vaccine or a placebo.

Written as DNA, the CDR3 is TGTGCCAGCAGCCAAGTGGGTCTTAGCACAGATACGCAGTATTTT. This codes for CASSQVGLSTDTQYF. The chain carries TRBV3-1 (or the pseudogene TRBV3-2) and TRBJ2-3; D not certain. Germline V gene lookup returns CDR1 LGHDT and CDR2 YNNKEL (reference sequence). The germline V and J ends were trimmed by 1 base and 0 bases, with 8 bases remaining between them. The CDR3 is made up of 15 amino acids.